This T cell receptor beta chain was profiled in a study of cytomegalovirus exposure and HLA in healthy donors. Primers for the PCR totalled 60 Vbeta and 13 Jbeta. Data came from immunoSEQ multiplex PCR; TCRdb stores just in-frame clones and leaves some out. Of more than 80,000 clones in the sample, about nine tenths are singletons; the top ten hold around a tenth. This clone was detected only once. The antigen is undetermined. Germline V CDR1 and CDR2: MNHEY, SVGAGI. The CDR3 runs 15 residues. After removal of 0 bases from V and 6 bases from J, the junction contained 5 bases not matched to a gene. Study conclusions and caveats: An analysis was carried out later, and it reportedly showed fewer N-insertions in an Asian-associated ancestry cluster than the approximately 680-donor mean. In the analysis, some V segments, TRBV6-2 and TRBV6-3 included, were excluded as indistinguishable. Among TCR beta chains, those listed as cytomegalovirus-associated numbered 164. Reports indicate that TCR beta sequences accurately predicted the HLA-A and HLA-B alleles of most subjects.

The TCR originated in a man aged 30-40 years in good health and CMV-seropositive. Sequencing used PBMCs. This chain joins TRBV6-5 and TRBJ1-5; 7 positions match TRBD1. The CDR3 spells CASSYSTGPSQPQHF. The CDR3 DNA is TGTGCCAGCAGTTACTCGACAGGGCCTAGTCAGCCCCAGCATTTT.